Listed here are 12 T cell receptor beta chains from one sample, sequenced in a study of cytomegalovirus exposure and HLA in healthy donors. PCR amplification relied on 60 Vbeta primers (plus 13 Jbeta primers). TCRdb keeps only in-frame clones here, not all; method: immunoSEQ multiplex PCR. The sample records tens of thousands of clones, 71% being singletons. Sequenced input: PBMCs. The receptors here all came from a man over 45 in good health and CMV-seropositive.

V usage is TRBV9 and J usage is TRBJ2-7; D is possibly TRBD1 (7 bases). CDR3 length: 14 residues. Trimming took off 3 bases at V and 4 bases at J, with 14 bases between the two ends. In germline, CDR1 is SGDLS, CDR2 YYNGEE. The CDR3 sequence is CASSGRDSAYEQYF. The DNA for the CDR3 is TGTGCCAGCAGCGGGCGGGACAGTGCTTACGAGCAGTACTTC.

CDR3 sequence (DNA): TGTGCCAGCAGTGAAGCGCAGGGGTATCTTAATGAAAAACTGTTTTTT. Encoded protein: CASSEAQGYLNEKLFF. The chain employs TRBV6-1 and TRBJ1-4; D may be TRBD1 (6 bases). Trimming stripped 0 bases from V and 4 bases from J, with 12 bases between. Germline CDR1 and CDR2: MNHNS and SASEGT. This CDR3 has 16 amino acids.

This clone was counted a few times. The J gene is TRBJ2-4, the V gene TRBV2; D not resolved. This CDR3 is built from 12 residues. Trimming stripped 2 bases from V and 7 bases from J, with 6 bases between. The germline V gene has CDR1 SNHLY and CDR2 FYNNEI. For the CDR3, the DNA is TGTGCCAGCAGTGAAAACGCGAACATTCAGTACTTC. Its translation: CASSENANIQYF.

The CDR3 DNA reads TGTGCCAGCAGCTTAGCGGGACAGCCTAATGAGCAGTTCTTC. This codes for CASSLAGQPNEQFF. The chain employs TRBV7-9 and TRBJ2-1, with 7 bases that match TRBD1. This CDR3 region has 14 residues. V shed 0 bases, J shed 7 bases, and the junction held 3 bases outside the gene matches. The germline V gene has CDR1 SEHNR and CDR2 FQNEAQ (reference sequence).

The chain uses TRBV29-1 and TRBJ1-4; unclear D gene. CDR1 and CDR2 from the germline V gene are SQVTM and ANQGSEA. The V end was cut by 7 bases, the J end by 7 bases, with 19 bases between. This CDR3 contains 14 residues. The CDR3 loop reads CSARGREGAEKLFF. CDR3 nucleotides: TGCAGCGCCCGAGGGAGGGAGGGAGCTGAAAAACTGTTTTTT.

The CDR3 here is CASSLGLAGGGSYEQYF. The CDR3 DNA reads TGTGCCAGCAGCCTGGGACTAGCGGGAGGAGGGTCGTACGAGCAGTACTTC. The chain employs TRBV5-4 and TRBJ2-7, with TRBD2 matching over 15 bases. This CDR3 is built from 17 residues. V lost 4 bases to trimming and J lost 4 bases; unmatched junction nucleotides: 9. CDR1 and CDR2 (germline): SGHNT, YYREEE (reference sequence).

The chain couples TRBV7-9 to TRBJ2-1, with D tentatively TRBD2 (6 bases). The CDR3 has 14 amino acids. V lost 5 bases, J lost 9 bases, and 17 bases lay in between. The germline gives CDR1 SEHNR, CDR2 FQNEAQ (reference sequence). This CDR3 is CASSQSFGGGEQFF. The DNA for the CDR3 is TGTGCCAGCAGCCAATCCTTCGGGGGTGGTGAGCAGTTCTTC.

This clone was detected a few times. The chain uses TRBV5-6 and TRBJ1-2; no firm D call. Trimming shortened V by 5 bases and J by 0 bases, and 8 bases separated the two germline ends. The length of the CDR3 is 13 residues. CDR1 and CDR2 (germline): SGHDT, YYEEEE. CDR3 bases: TGTGCCAGCAGGATCGGGGCTAACTATGGCTACACCTTC. Encoded protein: CASRIGANYGYTF. The full variable domain, completed using reference TRBV5-6 and TRBJ1-2, is DAGVTQSPTHLIKTRGQQVTLRCSPKSGHDTVSWYQQALGQGPQFIFQYYEEEERQRGNFPDRFSGHQFPNYSSELNVNALLLGDSALYLCASRIGANYGYTFGSGTRLTVV.

The genes are TRBV18 and TRBJ1-2, with 8 bases lining up with TRBD1. CDR1 and CDR2 from the germline V gene are KGHSH and LQKENI. The CDR3 is 15 residues long. V lost 3 bases, J lost 3 bases, and 6 bases stayed unmatched. The chain's CDR3 is CASSPQTGAHYGYTF. In DNA, the CDR3 is TGTGCCAGCTCACCCCAGACAGGGGCCCACTATGGCTACACCTTC.

The J gene is TRBJ2-3, the V gene TRBV6-1; D might be TRBD1 (8 bases). V lost 3 bases to trimming and J lost 4 bases, with 17 bases between them. From germline, CDR1 is MNHNS and CDR2 SASEGT. CDR3 length: 16 amino acids. The CDR3 reads CASSDPTGEGSDTQYF. CDR3 nucleotide sequence: TGTGCCAGCAGTGACCCGACAGGGGAGGGGTCAGATACGCAGTATTTT.

This chain uses TRBV9 with TRBJ2-3, with D perhaps matching TRBD2 (6 bases). Deletions cut 6 bases from V and 2 bases from J, with 16 bases between. Germline V gives CDR1 SGDLS, CDR2 YYNGEE. CDR3 length: 15 amino acids. CDR3 bases: TGTGCCAGCACCTCATTCAGCGGGCCCACAGATACGCAGTATTTT. This translates into CASTSFSGPTDTQYF.

This clone was recorded once. The rearrangement links TRBV9 to TRBJ2-1; tentatively, D is TRBD2 (5 bases). Germline CDR1 reads SGDLS; CDR2 reads YYNGEE. The CDR3 contains 13 residues. V gave up 4 bases and J gave up 9 bases, with 14 bases separating them. This chain's CDR3 is CASSPGPEGEQFF. CDR3 bases: TGTGCCAGCAGCCCTGGCCCAGAGGGTGAGCAGTTCTTC.